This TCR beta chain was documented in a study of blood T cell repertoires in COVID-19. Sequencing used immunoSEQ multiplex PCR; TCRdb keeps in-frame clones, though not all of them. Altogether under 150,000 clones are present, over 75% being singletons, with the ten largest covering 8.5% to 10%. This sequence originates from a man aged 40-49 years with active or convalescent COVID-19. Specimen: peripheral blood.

DNA for the CDR3: TGTGCCAGCAGCTTAAGGGGCTCGAACACCGGGGAGCTGTTTTTT. As protein: CASSLRGSNTGELFF. The V gene is TRBV7-9, the J gene TRBJ2-2; TRBD1 might be the D (5 bases). Trimming left V 2 bases short and J 0 bases short, with 7 bases between. This CDR3 has 15 amino acids. CDR1 and CDR2 from the germline V gene are SEHNR and FQNEAQ (reference sequence).